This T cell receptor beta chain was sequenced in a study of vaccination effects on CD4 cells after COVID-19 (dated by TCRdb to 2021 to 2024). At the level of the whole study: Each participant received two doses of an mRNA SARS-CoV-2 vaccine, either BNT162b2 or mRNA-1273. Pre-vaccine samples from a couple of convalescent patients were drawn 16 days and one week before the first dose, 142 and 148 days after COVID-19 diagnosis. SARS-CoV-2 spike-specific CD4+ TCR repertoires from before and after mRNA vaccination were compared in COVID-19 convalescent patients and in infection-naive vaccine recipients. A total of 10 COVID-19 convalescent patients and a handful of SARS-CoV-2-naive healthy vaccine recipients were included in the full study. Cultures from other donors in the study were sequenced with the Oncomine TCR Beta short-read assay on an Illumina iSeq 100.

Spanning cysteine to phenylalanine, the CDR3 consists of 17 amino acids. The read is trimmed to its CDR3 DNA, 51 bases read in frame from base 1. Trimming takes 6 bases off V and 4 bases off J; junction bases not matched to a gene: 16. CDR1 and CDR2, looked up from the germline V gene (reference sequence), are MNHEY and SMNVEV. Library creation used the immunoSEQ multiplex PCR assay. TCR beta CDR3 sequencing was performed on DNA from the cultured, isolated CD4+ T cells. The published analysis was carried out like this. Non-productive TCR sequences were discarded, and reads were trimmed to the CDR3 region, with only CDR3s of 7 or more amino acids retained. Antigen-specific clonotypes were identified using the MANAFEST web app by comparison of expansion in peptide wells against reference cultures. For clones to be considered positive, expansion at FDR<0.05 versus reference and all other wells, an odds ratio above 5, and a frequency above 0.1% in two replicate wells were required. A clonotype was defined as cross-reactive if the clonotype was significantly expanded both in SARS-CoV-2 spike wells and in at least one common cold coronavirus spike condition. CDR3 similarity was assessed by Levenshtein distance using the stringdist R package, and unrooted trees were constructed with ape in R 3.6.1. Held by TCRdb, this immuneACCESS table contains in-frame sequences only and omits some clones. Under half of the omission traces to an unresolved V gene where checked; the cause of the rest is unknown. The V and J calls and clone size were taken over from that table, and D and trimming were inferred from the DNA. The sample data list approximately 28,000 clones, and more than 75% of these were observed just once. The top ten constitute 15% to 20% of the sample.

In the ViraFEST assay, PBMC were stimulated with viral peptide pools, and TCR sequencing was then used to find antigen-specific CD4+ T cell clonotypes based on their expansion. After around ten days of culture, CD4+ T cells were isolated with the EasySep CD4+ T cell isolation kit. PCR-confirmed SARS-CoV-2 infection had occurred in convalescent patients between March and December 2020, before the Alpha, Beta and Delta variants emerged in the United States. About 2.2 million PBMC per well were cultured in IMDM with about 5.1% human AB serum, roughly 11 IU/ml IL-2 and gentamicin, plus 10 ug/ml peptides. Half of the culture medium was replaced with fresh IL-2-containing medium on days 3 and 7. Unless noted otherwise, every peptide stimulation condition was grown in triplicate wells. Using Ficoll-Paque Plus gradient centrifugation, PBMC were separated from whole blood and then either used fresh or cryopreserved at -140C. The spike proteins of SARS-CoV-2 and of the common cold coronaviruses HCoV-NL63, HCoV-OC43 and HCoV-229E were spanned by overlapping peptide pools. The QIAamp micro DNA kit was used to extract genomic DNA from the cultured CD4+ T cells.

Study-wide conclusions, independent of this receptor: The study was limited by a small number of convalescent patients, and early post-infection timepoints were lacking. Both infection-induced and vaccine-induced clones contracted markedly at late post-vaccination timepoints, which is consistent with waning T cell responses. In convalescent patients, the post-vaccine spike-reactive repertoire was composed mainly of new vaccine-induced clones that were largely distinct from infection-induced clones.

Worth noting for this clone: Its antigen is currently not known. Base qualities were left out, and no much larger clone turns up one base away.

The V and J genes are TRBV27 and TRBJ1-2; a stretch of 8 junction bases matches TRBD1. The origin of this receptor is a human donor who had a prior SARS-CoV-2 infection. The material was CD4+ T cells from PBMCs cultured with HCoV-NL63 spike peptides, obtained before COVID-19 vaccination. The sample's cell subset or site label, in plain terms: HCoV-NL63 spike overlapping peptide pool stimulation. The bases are TGTGCCAGCAGACTCCCTCCCCAGGACAGGGTGGTCTATGGCTACACCTTC. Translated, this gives CASRLPPQDRVVYGYTF.